This T cell receptor (beta chain) was sequenced for a study of PD-L1 blockade in urothelial cancer. Study-level background: Analyses used blood from 3 weeks (second dose) and 6 weeks after treatment start. Study-level points and caveats: Those with durable benefit had larger increases in tumor-associated blood clones at 3 weeks.

Of note for this clone: Antigen specificity is unknown.

This CDR3 region has 14 residues. The germline V gene encodes CDR1 LNHDA and CDR2 SQIVND (reference sequence). Trimming left V 3 bases short and J 0 bases short, with 8 bases between. The data were produced by immunoSEQ multiplex PCR, yet TCRdb's version contains in-frame clones alone and is incomplete. The sample shows more than 30,000 clones, approximately 90% of them seen only once. V gene TRBV19 combines with J gene TRBJ1-1; D is uncertain. This sequence originates from a man aged 55 to 70 with urothelial cancer. Sample: PBMCs, taken around atezolizumab (anti-PD-L1) treatment. As DNA, the CDR3 is TGTGCCAGTAGTATTGGGCAGATGAACACTGAAGCTTTCTTT. It codes for CASSIGQMNTEAFF.